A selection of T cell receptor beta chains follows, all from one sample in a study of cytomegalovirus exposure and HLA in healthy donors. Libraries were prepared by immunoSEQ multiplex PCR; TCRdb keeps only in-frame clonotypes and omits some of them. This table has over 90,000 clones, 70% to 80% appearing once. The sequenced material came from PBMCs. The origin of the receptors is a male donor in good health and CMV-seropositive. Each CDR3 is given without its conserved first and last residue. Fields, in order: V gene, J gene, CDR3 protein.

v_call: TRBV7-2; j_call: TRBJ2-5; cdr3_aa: ASSRRDGGQETQY
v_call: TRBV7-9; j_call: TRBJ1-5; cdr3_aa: ASSSQRQGSNQPQH
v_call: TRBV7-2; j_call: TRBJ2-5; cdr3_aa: ASSSPHRGGETQY
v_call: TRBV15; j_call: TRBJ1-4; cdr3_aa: ATSRDPGGEEKLF
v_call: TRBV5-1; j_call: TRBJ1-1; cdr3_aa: ASSSGQLNTEAF
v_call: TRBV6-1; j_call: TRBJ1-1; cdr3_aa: ASSRQQNTEAF
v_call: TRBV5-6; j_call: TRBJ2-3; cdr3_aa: ASSFWTTFTDTQY
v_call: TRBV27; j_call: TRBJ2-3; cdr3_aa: ASSPRGSGADTQY
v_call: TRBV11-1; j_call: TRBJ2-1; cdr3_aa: ASSRGEWGYEQF
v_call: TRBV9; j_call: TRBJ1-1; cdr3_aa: ASRKGMGANTEAF
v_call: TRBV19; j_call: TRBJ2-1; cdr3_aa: ASISTGGSIRKQF
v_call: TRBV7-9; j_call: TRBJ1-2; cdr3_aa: ASSSLRDINGYT
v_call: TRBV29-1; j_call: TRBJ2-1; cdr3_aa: SVSTSGLGRQF
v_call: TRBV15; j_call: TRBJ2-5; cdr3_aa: ATSLSYGSMETQY
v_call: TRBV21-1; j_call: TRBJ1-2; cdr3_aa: ASHLRDRGSGYT
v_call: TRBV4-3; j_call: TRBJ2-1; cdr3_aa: ASSQALSTSGSPEQF
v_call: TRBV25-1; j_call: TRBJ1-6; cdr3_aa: ASRQTGFNSPLH
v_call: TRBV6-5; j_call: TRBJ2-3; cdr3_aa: ASRRGIPDTQY
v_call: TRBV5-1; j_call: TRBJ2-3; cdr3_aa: ASSWGLKAGADTQY
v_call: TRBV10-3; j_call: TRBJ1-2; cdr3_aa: AISGGDRENYGYT
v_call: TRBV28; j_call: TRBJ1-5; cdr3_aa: ASGARSQRL
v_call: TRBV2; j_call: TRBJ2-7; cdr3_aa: AGGRGRSEQY
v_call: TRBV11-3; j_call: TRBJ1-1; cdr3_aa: ASSFAGTMNTEAF
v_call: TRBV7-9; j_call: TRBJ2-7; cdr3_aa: ASSFPAGLSSYEQY
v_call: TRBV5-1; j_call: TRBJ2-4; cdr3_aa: ASSLEAGSLNQNIQY
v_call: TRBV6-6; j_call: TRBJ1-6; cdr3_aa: ASSTTGFALH
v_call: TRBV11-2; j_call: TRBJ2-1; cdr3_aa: ASSPAPGLGQF
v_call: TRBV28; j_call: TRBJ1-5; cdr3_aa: ASSPPWGSQPQH
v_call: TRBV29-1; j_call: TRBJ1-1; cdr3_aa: SVVGQMNTEAF
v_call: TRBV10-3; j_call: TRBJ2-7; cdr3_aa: AIRLAGGEQY
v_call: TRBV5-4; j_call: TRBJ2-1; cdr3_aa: ASSSSSGSSYNEQF
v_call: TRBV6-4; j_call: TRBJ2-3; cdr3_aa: ASSDGQGSTDTQY
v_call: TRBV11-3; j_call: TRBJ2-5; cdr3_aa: ASSPRTGGQETQY
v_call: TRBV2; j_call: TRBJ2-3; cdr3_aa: ASSLRTDTQY
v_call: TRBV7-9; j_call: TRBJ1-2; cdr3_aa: SGSTVYGYT
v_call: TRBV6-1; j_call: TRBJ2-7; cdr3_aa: ASSGGLAFSYEQY
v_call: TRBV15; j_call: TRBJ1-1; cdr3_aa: ATSRDPSAEAF
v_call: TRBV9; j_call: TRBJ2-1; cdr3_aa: ASSVARGSSYNEQF
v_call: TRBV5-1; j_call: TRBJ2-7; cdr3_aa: ASSVGTSGGLSSYEQY
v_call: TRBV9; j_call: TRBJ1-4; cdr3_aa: ASSVSGREVGEKLF
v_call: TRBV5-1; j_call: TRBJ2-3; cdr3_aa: ASSLVGQGGDTQY
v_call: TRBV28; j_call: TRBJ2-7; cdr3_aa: ASRGGGTALPQY
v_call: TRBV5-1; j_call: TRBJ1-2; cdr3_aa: ASSSDGDYGYT
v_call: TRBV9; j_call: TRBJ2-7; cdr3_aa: ASSVGGQGAYEQY
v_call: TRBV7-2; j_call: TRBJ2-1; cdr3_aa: ASSPWTSGNNEQF
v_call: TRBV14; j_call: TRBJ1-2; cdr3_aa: ASSESGTGYYGYT
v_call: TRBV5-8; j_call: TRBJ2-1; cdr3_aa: ASSLSGYSYNEQF
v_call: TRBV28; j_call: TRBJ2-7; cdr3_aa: ASTLAGVAGEQY
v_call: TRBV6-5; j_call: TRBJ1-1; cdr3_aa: ASSYFSTGGTEAF
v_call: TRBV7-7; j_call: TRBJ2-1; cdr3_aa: ASSLGSGRFDEQF
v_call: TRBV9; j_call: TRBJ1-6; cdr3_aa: ASSEGQSSSYNSPLH
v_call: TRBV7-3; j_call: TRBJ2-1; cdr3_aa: ASSSKGGGAGDYNEQF
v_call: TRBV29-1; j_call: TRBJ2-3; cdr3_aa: SVLPTSGRTDTQY
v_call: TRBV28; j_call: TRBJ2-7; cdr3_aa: ASRSLAGISYEQY
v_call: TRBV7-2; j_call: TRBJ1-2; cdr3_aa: ASSSQGERGYT
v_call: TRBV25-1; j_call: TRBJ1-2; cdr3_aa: ASSDTGTGPVWGYT
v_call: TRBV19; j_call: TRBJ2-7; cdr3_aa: ASSLRTGVYEQY
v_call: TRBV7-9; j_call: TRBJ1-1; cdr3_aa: SSSLVGIFAEAF
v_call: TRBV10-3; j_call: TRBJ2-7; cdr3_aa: AISKRPMGEGYSYEQY
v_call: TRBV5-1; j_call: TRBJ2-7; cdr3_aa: ASSGGDRGNEQY